These T cell receptor beta chains were read from a single sample in a study of blood T cell repertoires in COVID-19. Profiled with immunoSEQ multiplex PCR; TCRdb holds only in-frame clones, not every one. The sample lists about 260,000 clones, 80% to 90% occurring once. Sequencing input: peripheral blood. Receptors were obtained from a middle-aged woman who had recovered from COVID-19. Both conserved end residues are part of each CDR3. The order of the fields is V gene, J gene, CDR3 length, D gene, clone size, CDR3 protein, CDR3 DNA. The D gene is left open where the match is weak. Only part of the rows carry a size: once, few, many, or a class if the clone is expanded.

TRBV7-7	TRBJ2-7	13	-	-	CASSPAGAREQYF	TGTGCTAGCAGCCCCGCGGGGGCGAGGGAGCAGTACTTC
TRBV25-1	TRBJ1-6	15	-	-	CASSESTRGNSPLHF	TGTGCCAGCAGTGAATCTACCAGGGGCAATTCACCCCTCCACTTT
TRBV18	TRBJ1-5	16	TRBD1	-	CASSPGTGDSNQPQHF	TGTGCCAGCTCACCTGGGACAGGGGATAGCAATCAGCCCCAGCATTTT
TRBV19	TRBJ1-2	15	-	-	CASSPTGSPFYGYTF	TGTGCCAGTAGTCCTACAGGTTCCCCCTTCTATGGCTACACCTTC
TRBV5-6	TRBJ2-3	16	-	-	CASGDARQSSTDTQYF	TGTGCCAGCGGTGACGCCAGACAATCTAGCACAGATACGCAGTATTTT
TRBV4-3	TRBJ2-3	13	-	-	CASSQEIEDTQYF	TGCGCCAGCAGCCAAGAGATCGAGGATACGCAGTATTTT
TRBV6-5	TRBJ1-3	14	-	once	CASLLVARGNTIYF	TGTGCCAGCCTGCTGGTGGCTCGTGGAAACACCATATATTTT
TRBV6-5	TRBJ2-2	13	TRBD1	-	CASTGQGPGELFF	TGTGCCAGCACCGGACAGGGGCCCGGGGAGCTGTTTTTT
TRBV21-1	TRBJ2-5	17	-	-	CASYRPPGQGFVKTQYF	TGTGCCAGCTACCGCCCTCCGGGACAGGGGTTTGTGAAGACCCAGTACTTC
TRBV5-4	TRBJ1-1	16	TRBD1	-	CASSLASGQAILEAFF	TGTGCCAGCAGCTTGGCCTCGGGACAGGCTATACTTGAAGCTTTCTTT
TRBV2	TRBJ1-2	13	-	-	CASKGVANYGYTF	TGTGCCAGCAAAGGGGTTGCTAACTATGGCTACACCTTC
TRBV6-5	TRBJ1-2	13	-	-	CASSYSNARGYTF	TGTGCCAGCAGTTACTCTAACGCCCGGGGCTACACCTTC
TRBV11-2	TRBJ1-5	16	-	-	CASSLGIAGGNQPQHF	TGTGCCAGCAGCTTAGGAATCGCAGGGGGCAATCAGCCCCAGCATTTT
TRBV5-1	TRBJ2-7	14	TRBD1	-	CASSIGQGSYEQYF	TGCGCCAGCAGCATCGGACAGGGGTCCTACGAGCAGTACTTC
TRBV11-3	TRBJ2-7	14	-	-	CASSLGPGTYEQYF	TGTGCCAGCAGCTTAGGCCCAGGGACCTACGAGCAGTACTTC
TRBV5-4	TRBJ1-2	14	TRBD1	-	CASSPADRVIGYTF	TGTGCCAGCAGCCCTGCCGACAGGGTGATAGGCTACACCTTC
TRBV30	TRBJ1-2	14	TRBD1	-	CAWSRVGQGQGYTF	TGTGCCTGGAGTCGAGTGGGACAGGGTCAGGGCTACACCTTC
TRBV7-2	TRBJ1-5	15	-	-	CASSLLGDSNQPQHF	TGTGCCAGCAGCCTTTTAGGGGATAGCAATCAGCCCCAGCATTTT
TRBV5-1	TRBJ2-5	13	-	-	CASSLGSGETQYF	TGCGCCAGCAGCTTAGGGTCGGGGGAGACCCAGTACTTC
TRBV9	TRBJ2-1	15	TRBD2	-	CASSDGAGGLGEQFF	TGTGCCAGCAGCGACGGGGCGGGGGGCCTCGGTGAGCAGTTCTTC
TRBV11-2	TRBJ1-2	14	TRBD1	-	CASSLVGQGYGYTF	TGTGCCAGCAGCTTAGTAGGACAGGGCTATGGCTACACCTTC
TRBV6-2/TRBV6-3	TRBJ1-1	15	-	-	CASSSTGGFNTEAFF	TGTGCCAGCAGTTCCACCGGGGGGTTTAACACTGAAGCTTTCTTT
TRBV30	TRBJ1-3	13	-	-	CAWSVLVGNTIYF	TGTGCCTGGAGTGTACTGGTGGGAAACACCATATATTTT
TRBV30	TRBJ1-6	15	-	few	CAWSEFQDYNSPLHF	TGTGCCTGGAGTGAATTCCAGGACTATAATTCACCCCTCCACTTT
TRBV15	TRBJ2-2	15	-	-	CATSRVAENTGELFF	TGTGCCACCAGCAGAGTAGCGGAGAACACCGGGGAGCTGTTTTTT
TRBV11-1	TRBJ1-6	15	TRBD1	-	CASSSGQGSGSPLHF	TGTGCCAGCAGCTCCGGACAGGGGTCGGGGTCACCCCTCCACTTT
TRBV14	TRBJ2-5	15	TRBD2	-	CASSQGASGVETQYF	TGTGCCAGCAGCCAAGGAGCTAGCGGAGTAGAGACCCAGTACTTC
TRBV11-2	TRBJ2-5	15	TRBD1	-	CASSLTPDRGRTQYF	TGTGCCAGCAGCTTAACCCCAGACAGGGGGCGGACCCAGTACTTC
TRBV6-5	TRBJ1-1	14	TRBD1	few	CASRTGEVFTEAFF	TGTGCCAGCCGGACAGGAGAGGTATTTACTGAAGCTTTCTTT
TRBV5-4	TRBJ2-2	16	TRBD2	-	CASSGSGGAYTGELFF	TGTGCCAGCAGCGGAAGCGGGGGGGCCTACACCGGGGAGCTGTTTTTT
TRBV18	TRBJ2-5	15	TRBD2	-	CASSPPTSGGETQYF	TGTGCCAGCTCACCACCTACTAGCGGGGGGGAGACCCAGTACTTC
TRBV6-5	TRBJ1-2	15	TRBD1	-	CASRNPRGVVYGYTF	TGTGCCAGCCGTAATCCCAGGGGGGTGGTCTATGGCTACACCTTC
TRBV18	TRBJ1-4	16	-	-	CASSPLGGPLNEKLFF	TGTGCCAGCTCACCTTTGGGGGGGCCTCTTAATGAAAAACTGTTTTTT
TRBV5-4	TRBJ2-2	15	TRBD1	-	CASSFWTGDTGELFF	TGTGCCAGCAGCTTTTGGACAGGGGACACCGGGGAGCTGTTTTTT
TRBV7-9	TRBJ2-7	14	TRBD1	-	CASSLADRGVEQYF	TGTGCCAGCAGCTTAGCGGACAGGGGAGTTGAGCAGTACTTC
TRBV6-5	TRBJ1-2	14	TRBD1	few	CASSHRGLGYGYTF	TGTGCCAGCAGTCACAGGGGGCTTGGCTATGGCTACACCTTC
TRBV2	TRBJ1-3	12	-	-	CASSQLGDTIYF	TGTGCCAGCAGCCAACTCGGGGACACCATATATTTT
TRBV4-3	TRBJ2-7	14	-	-	CASSPAREAYEQYF	TGCGCCAGCAGCCCTGCCAGGGAGGCCTACGAGCAGTACTTC
TRBV5-4	TRBJ1-1	16	-	once	CASSLQWGGEGTEAFF	TGTGCCAGCAGCTTGCAATGGGGAGGGGAAGGCACTGAAGCTTTCTTT
TRBV9	TRBJ2-4	16	TRBD2	few	CASSVTAGGLGNIQYF	TGTGCCAGCAGCGTGACAGCGGGGGGGCTGGGAAACATTCAGTACTTC
TRBV7-2	TRBJ2-7	15	TRBD1	-	CASSLQTGGPYEQYF	TGTGCCAGCAGCTTACAGACAGGGGGCCCCTACGAGCAGTACTTC
TRBV10-1	TRBJ2-1	13	TRBD2	-	CASRAGGHNEQFF	TGCGCCAGCAGGGCGGGGGGGCACAATGAGCAGTTCTTC
TRBV5-1	TRBJ2-1	14	-	-	CASSFPGAGDEQFF	TGCGCCAGCAGCTTCCCAGGGGCCGGCGATGAGCAGTTCTTC
TRBV28	TRBJ1-2	12	-	-	CASSTTGWGYTF	TGTGCCAGCAGCACGACGGGGTGGGGCTACACCTTC
TRBV9	TRBJ1-1	14	-	-	CASNPRGSDTEAFF	TGTGCCAGCAACCCCCGGGGGTCGGACACTGAAGCTTTCTTT